A single sample is the source of the 20 T cell receptor beta chains below, sequenced in a study of cytomegalovirus exposure and HLA in healthy donors. The PCR used 60 Vbeta and 13 Jbeta primers. Sequencing used immunoSEQ multiplex PCR; TCRdb keeps in-frame clones, though not all of them. The sample contains 160,000 or so clones, about three quarters of which appear only once. The specimen was PBMCs. The receptors shown here come from a female donor in good health and CMV-seronegative.

Comment on this clone: A junction boundary mismatches the germline segment, possibly from a read error. The chain recombines TRBV5-1 with TRBJ2-5, with 14 positions matching TRBD2. CDR1 is SGHRS and CDR2 is YFSETQ in the germline V gene. The CDR3 sequence is 19 residues long. Written as DNA, the CDR3 is TGCGCCAGCAGTTTGGGACTAGCGGGGGCTGTTAGACCCCAAGAGACCCAGTACTTC. Translating gives CASSLGLAGAVRPQETQYF.

The chain is built from TRBV23-1 and TRBJ1-5, with 7 nucleotides matching TRBD1. TRBV23-1 is annotated as an ORF whose role is uncertain. The CDR3 has 14 amino acids. After removal of 1 base from V and 7 bases from J, the junction contained 4 bases not matched to a gene. This chain's CDR3 is CASSQLTGSQPQHF. The CDR3 bases are TGCGCCAGCAGTCAATTGACAGGGTCCCAGCCCCAGCATTTT.

The chain joins TRBV5-1 to TRBJ1-1, with TRBD1 matching over 7 bases. The CDR3 has 16 residues. Germline trimming cut 4 bases from V and 0 bases from J; bases unmatched to any gene: 9. Germline V gene data show CDR1 as SGHRS and CDR2 as YFSETQ. The CDR3 DNA follows: TGCGCCAGCAGCACACTTACCGGGACAGTGAACACTGAAGCTTTCTTT. It yields the protein CASSTLTGTVNTEAFF. The whole variable domain, filled in from reference TRBV5-1 and TRBJ1-1, reads KAGVTQTPRYLIKTRGQQVTLSCSPISGHRSVSWYQQTPGQGLQFLFEYFSETQRNKGNFPGRFSGRQFSNSRSEMNVSTLELGDSALYLCASSTLTGTVNTEAFFGQGTRLTVV.

The sample holds a few counts of this clone. For the CDR3, the DNA is TGTGCCAGCAGCGTAGTTTCACGGCCCGGGATGGGGAACAATGAGCAGTTCTTC. Amino acids: CASSVVSRPGMGNNEQFF. V is TRBV9 and J is TRBJ2-1; TRBD2 is a possible D gene (5 bases). The germline gives CDR1 SGDLS, CDR2 YYNGEE. V lost 0 bases to trimming and J lost 5 bases, with 21 bases between them. This CDR3 has 18 amino acids.

This clone was found once. The chain combines TRBV5-8 with TRBJ2-6; D call uncertain. Germline CDR1 is SGHTS and CDR2 is YDEGEE. CDR3 length: 13 residues. V dropped 6 bases and J dropped 2 bases, with 6 bases sitting between them. CDR3 loop: CASNPAGANVLTF. In nucleotides, the CDR3 is TGTGCCAGCAATCCGGCTGGGGCCAACGTCCTGACTTTC. The full variable domain, with the rest looked up from reference TRBV5-8 and TRBJ2-6, is EAGVTQSPTHLIKTRGQQATLRCSPISGHTSVYWYQQALGLGLQFLLWYDEGEERNRGNFPPRFSGRQFPNYSSELNVNALELEDSALYLCASNPAGANVLTFGAGSRLTVL.

This clone has only one observation. The CDR3 nucleotides are TGTGCCACCAGCATAAAAATCAGCGGCGGGACGGTAGATACGCAGTATTTT. The encoded protein is CATSIKISGGTVDTQYF. The chain links TRBV15 to TRBJ2-3; possible D gene TRBD2, 6 bases. V lost 4 bases and J 5 bases, leaving 22 bases between the germline ends. Germline V gene lookup returns CDR1 LNHNV and CDR2 YYDKDF (reference sequence). This CDR3 comprises 17 residues. Supplemented by reference TRBV15 and TRBJ2-3, the full variable domain reads DAMVIQNPRYQVTQFGKPVTLSCSQTLNHNVMYWYQQKSSQAPKLLFHYYDKDFNNEADTPDNFQSRRPNTSFCFLDIRSPGLGDTAMYLCATSIKISGGTVDTQYFGPGTRLTVL.

Only one count was recorded for this clone. J is TRBJ2-1 and V is TRBV20-1, with a weak D call TRBD1 (6 bases). Per the germline V gene, CDR1 is DFQATT and CDR2 is SNEGSKA (reference sequence). The CDR3 runs to 11 residues. Trimming took off 5 bases at V and 10 bases at J, with 12 bases between the two ends. The DNA of the CDR3 is TGCAGTGCTTTCTCTGGGACAGAGCAGTTCTTC. Its translation is CSAFSGTEQFF.

The chain links TRBV6-5 to TRBJ1-2; 8 nucleotides match TRBD1. Germline-derived CDR1 and CDR2 are MNHEY and SVGAGI. The CDR3 contains 13 residues. The V gene end was trimmed by 6 bases and the J gene end by 7 bases; junction bases not matched to a gene: 7. CDR3 nucleotide sequence: TGTGCCAGCAGCACGGGACAGGCGGGTGGCTACACCTTC. The encoded protein is CASSTGQAGGYTF.

V is TRBV19 and J is TRBJ1-2, with TRBD1 matching over 10 bases. CDR3 length: 13 amino acids. Germline trimming cut 9 bases from V and 4 bases from J; bases unmatched to any gene: 5. Germline V gene lookup returns CDR1 LNHDA and CDR2 SQIVND (reference sequence). The CDR3 DNA reads TGTGCCAGCGCCCGGGACAGGGGCTATGGCTACACCTTC. Its protein product is CASARDRGYGYTF.

The chain joins TRBV5-6 to TRBJ2-7; 8 nucleotides match TRBD1. Germline trimming cut 4 bases from V and 2 bases from J; bases unmatched to any gene: 11. Germline CDR1 SGHDT, CDR2 YYEEEE. The length of the CDR3 is 16 residues. In DNA form, the CDR3 reads TGTGCCAGCAGCCTAGAACCGGGACAGGCGACCTACGAGCAGTACTTC. It specifies CASSLEPGQATYEQYF. The whole variable domain, remainder taken from reference TRBV5-6 and TRBJ2-7, is DAGVTQSPTHLIKTRGQQVTLRCSPKSGHDTVSWYQQALGQGPQFIFQYYEEEERQRGNFPDRFSGHQFPNYSSELNVNALLLGDSALYLCASSLEPGQATYEQYFGPGTRLTVT.

The V call is TRBV30, the J call TRBJ2-4, with 9 bases that match TRBD2. The CDR3 runs 16 residues. J lost 6 bases, V lost 0 bases, and 9 bases had no gene match. Germline V gives CDR1 GTSNPN, CDR2 SVGIG (reference sequence). The chain's CDR3 is CAWSVGGRGILNIQYF. The DNA for the CDR3 is TGTGCCTGGAGTGTAGGCGGGAGGGGAATCCTAAACATTCAGTACTTC.

This clone was observed a few times. This rearrangement joins TRBV7-2 to TRBJ2-1, with 8 bases fitting TRBD2. The CDR3 loop spans 17 amino acids. The V and J ends lost 3 bases and 4 bases, in that order; junction bases with no gene match: 11. Germline assignment: CDR1 SGHTA and CDR2 FQGNSA. As DNA, the CDR3 is TGTGCCAGCAGCTTGGCGACGGGGGGGCCCCCTTACAATGAGCAGTTCTTC. Its protein is CASSLATGGPPYNEQFF.

The chain uses TRBV7-9 and TRBJ1-6, with D unresolved. Germline V lookup: CDR1 SEHNR, CDR2 FQNEAQ (reference sequence). The ends were cut back, 0 bases at V and 10 bases at J, with 10 bases in the middle. CDR3 length: 14 residues. This chain's CDR3 is CASSLAGPRSPLHF. Here the CDR3 DNA reads TGTGCCAGCAGCTTAGCCGGTCCCCGATCACCCCTCCACTTT.

This clone was observed a handful of times. The chain links TRBV9 to TRBJ2-1; the D is unclear. Germline V gene lookup returns CDR1 SGDLS and CDR2 YYNGEE. The V and J ends lost 3 bases and 5 bases respectively, with 3 bases between them. This CDR3 region has 11 residues. CDR3 DNA: TGTGCCAGCAGCGCCAACAATGAGCAGTTCTTC. Protein product: CASSANNEQFF.

This rearrangement joins TRBV7-9 to TRBJ1-4; no reliable D call. The CDR3 loop spans 12 amino acids. V lost 5 bases and J lost 4, with 5 bases in between. Germline CDR1 is SEHNR and CDR2 is FQNEAQ (reference sequence). Here the CDR3 DNA reads TGTGCCAGCAGCCAAATTAATGAAAAACTGTTTTTT. Its translation is CASSQINEKLFF.

The chain links TRBV5-8 to TRBJ2-7, with 7 bases fitting TRBD1. V shed 0 bases, J shed 4 bases, and the junction held 4 bases outside the gene matches. CDR3 length equals 14 residues. Per germline, CDR1 SGHTS and CDR2 YDEGEE. The CDR3 loop reads CASSLGQGIYEQYF. For the CDR3, the DNA is TGTGCCAGCAGCTTGGGACAGGGTATTTACGAGCAGTACTTC. The full variable domain, in which reference TRBV5-8 and TRBJ2-7 provide the parts outside the CDR3, is EAGVTQSPTHLIKTRGQQATLRCSPISGHTSVYWYQQALGLGLQFLLWYDEGEERNRGNFPPRFSGRQFPNYSSELNVNALELEDSALYLCASSLGQGIYEQYFGPGTRLTVT.

The rearrangement links TRBV4-1 to TRBJ2-3; TRBD2 might be the D (5 bases). With 2 bases removed from V and 2 bases from J, the gap between germline ends came to 17 bases. The CDR3 is 17 amino acids. Germline V gene lookup returns CDR1 MGHRA and CDR2 YSYEKL. CDR3 amino acids: CASSQPGRRGNTDTQYF. DNA for the CDR3: TGCGCCAGCAGCCAACCGGGCCGCCGAGGGAACACAGATACGCAGTATTTT.

This chain connects TRBV28 to TRBJ2-7; D gene uncertain. This CDR3 has 11 residues. Germline V CDR1 and CDR2: MDHEN, SYDVKM. V was cut by 6 bases and J by 6 bases, with 9 bases left in between. CDR3 sequence (DNA): TGTGCCAGCAGCCGAACAGCCGAGCAGTACTTC. Protein sequence: CASSRTAEQYF.

On this clone itself: Lacking the conserved final phenylalanine or tryptophan, this CDR3 likely reflects a read error. The chain uses TRBV19 and TRBJ1-2, with TRBD1 matching 8 bases. V shed 3 bases and J 3 bases; nucleotides not matched to a gene: 0. This CDR3 is 13 amino acids long. From germline, CDR1 is LNHDA and CDR2 SQIVND (reference sequence). In DNA, the CDR3 is TGTGCCAGTAGTATGACAGGGGACTATGGCTACACCTCC. As protein: CASSMTGDYGYTS.

The rearrangement joins TRBV27 to TRBJ2-3; 7 nucleotides agree with TRBD2. J lost 2 bases, V lost 7 bases, and 9 bases had no gene match. Germline-derived CDR1 and CDR2 are MNHEY and SMNVEV (reference sequence). This CDR3 contains 15 residues. CDR3 sequence reads: CASTPKRGNTDTQYF. The CDR3, as DNA: TGTGCCAGCACCCCAAAGCGGGGCAACACAGATACGCAGTATTTT.